Only a few counts were recorded for the clone carrying this T cell receptor (beta chain). Its matching antigen is unknown. V shed 5 bases and J shed 0 bases, with 16 bases lying between them. This CDR3 contains 16 residues. Germline V lookup: CDR1 MNHEY, CDR2 SVGAGI. TCR beta CDR3 region amplification was performed from RNA transcripts. TCR CDR3 regions were first amplified by RT-PCR with HTBI primers. TCRdb itself ran the multiplex PCR reads through MiXCR, one entry per CDR3 protein. Of hundreds of thousands of distinct CDR3 sequences listed, approximately 40% were seen once; the top ten hold approximately 31%. This entry is derived from a study of T cells in Graves' hyperthyroidism and ophthalmopathy. Whole-study findings and limits: Model-based prediction identified ophthalmopathy a median about 6 months prior to its onset.

Across 18 months, stable Graves' hyperthyroidism was marked by no progression to ophthalmopathy. Cells are PBMCs isolated from roughly 10 ml of fresh blood. This chain connects TRBV6-5 to TRBJ1-1, with a weak D call TRBD1 (6 bases). This TCR was recovered from a woman in her thirties or forties with Graves' hyperthyroidism. The source material was blood. This CDR3 is CASSAGQRLMNTEAFF. CDR3 nucleotide sequence: TGTGCCAGCAGTGCAGGACAGCGCCTCATGAACACTGAAGCTTTCTTT.